This T cell receptor (beta chain) emerged from a study of CD8+CD57+ T cells in acquired aplastic anemia. The use of genomic DNA as template underpinned the TCR beta VDJ and CDR3 profiling. A single record per CDR3 protein comes from TCRdb applying MiXCR to the reads. The table includes roughly 300,000 distinct CDR3 sequences, approximately 57% detected once. Findings of the study overall: The number of CD8+ CDR3 sequences shared by patients and controls was approximately 28.

Trimming left V 3 bases short and J 4 bases short, with 15 bases between. This CDR3 is 15 amino acids long. Germline V CDR1 and CDR2: SGHTA, FQGTGA. This clonotype was seen ten or more times. As yet, its antigen is unknown. The sequencing input was sorted CD4+, CD8+, or CD8+CD57+ T cells (not recorded which) from PBMCs. The genes are TRBV7-3 and TRBJ2-5; D remains ambiguous. The origin of this receptor is a human donor with severe aplastic anemia or a healthy control (not recorded which). The CDR3 sequence is CASSFSSSASETQYF. The CDR3 region has the DNA TGTGCCAGCAGCTTTAGCTCCTCAGCATCAGAGACCCAGTACTTC.